The 14 T cell receptor beta chains listed next were all sequenced from one sample in a study of identical twins. TCRdb reanalysed the 5' RACE reads using MiXCR and keeps one entry per CDR3 protein. The table records 450,000 or so distinct CDR3 sequences, 11% to 15% of them present only once. The same sample was also studied in work on yellow fever vaccine responses in identical twins.

The specimen sequenced was CD4+ T cells sorted from blood. The receptors were gathered from a young woman in good health.

There are many counts of this clonotype. The V call is TRBV7-2, the J call TRBJ2-3, with 9 positions matching TRBD2. With V trimmed by 5 bases and J by 5 bases, 5 bases remained unmatched. The CDR3 spans 14 residues. The germline CDR1 and CDR2 sequences are SGHTA and FQGNSA. CDR3 sequence (DNA): TGTGCCAGCAGCCTACTTAGCGGGAGAGATACGCAGTATTTT. It specifies CASSLLSGRDTQYF.

This clonotype has just a few counts. This rearrangement joins TRBV5-1 to TRBJ2-1; 11 positions match TRBD2. The CDR3 sequence is 14 residues long. The germline V gene has CDR1 SGHRS and CDR2 YFSETQ. V dropped 4 bases and J dropped 10; count of bases not matched to a gene: 7. The CDR3 sequence: CASSTGTSGGEQFF. CDR3 sequence (DNA): TGCGCCAGCAGCACAGGGACTAGCGGAGGAGAGCAGTTCTTC.

The J gene is TRBJ2-7, the V gene TRBV14; TRBD1 matches 10 bases. With V trimmed by 6 bases and J by 4 bases, 9 bases remained unmatched. The CDR3 extends over 15 amino acids. Germline lookup yields CDR1 SGHDN and CDR2 FVKESK. DNA of the CDR3: TGTGCCAGCAGGCTAAAGACAGGGGGCTCGTACGAGCAGTACTTC. Translated, it gives CASRLKTGGSYEQYF.

V usage is TRBV2 and J usage is TRBJ2-7, with D hard to call. The CDR3 extends over 12 amino acids. Germline V gene sequence: CDR1 SNHLY, CDR2 FYNNEI. Trimming removed 5 bases from V and 7 bases from J, with 12 bases in between. In nucleotides, the CDR3 is TGTGCCAGCAGTCGTACCCCATGGGAGCAGTACTTC. This sequence encodes CASSRTPWEQYF.

This clonotype has a handful of counts. The V and J genes are TRBV7-2 and TRBJ2-7, with 7 nucleotides matching TRBD2. CDR3 length: 14 residues. V was clipped by 4 bases and J by 0 bases; unmatched bases: 3. Germline loops: CDR1 SGHTA, CDR2 FQGNSA. As DNA, the CDR3 is TGTGCCAGCAGCTATCTAGCGGCCTCCTACGAGCAGTACTTC. It encodes CASSYLAASYEQYF.

The genes are TRBV7-2 and TRBJ1-1; unclear D gene. Germline CDR1 and CDR2: SGHTA and FQGNSA. Trimming took 0 bases from V and 5 from J, leaving 16 bases between them. The CDR3 spans 16 residues. The CDR3 nucleotides read TGTGCCAGCAGCTTAGCGGGTCCGGGTTCGATGACTGAAGCTTTCTTT. Amino acid sequence: CASSLAGPGSMTEAFF.

This chain joins TRBV6-2 or TRBV6-3 and TRBJ1-1, with 7 bases fitting TRBD1. Germline CDR1 MNHEY, CDR2 SVGEGT. CDR3 length: 14 amino acids. Germline trimming cut 1 base from V and 5 bases from J; bases unmatched to any gene: 4. In DNA form, the CDR3 reads TGTGCCAGCAGTTACTACACAGGGGAAACTGAAGCTTTCTTT. Translation gives CASSYYTGETEAFF.

The chain combines TRBV5-6 with TRBJ2-1; the D gene is possibly TRBD2 (6 bases). CDR3 length equals 15 residues. The germline V gene encodes CDR1 SGHDT and CDR2 YYEEEE. V was cut by 3 bases and J by 8 bases, with 18 bases left in between. The CDR3 region is CASSSFDRTGDEQFF. In DNA, the CDR3 is TGTGCCAGCAGCTCTTTTGACCGGACGGGGGATGAGCAGTTCTTC. Full variable domain (outside the CDR3, taken from reference TRBV5-6 and TRBJ2-1): DAGVTQSPTHLIKTRGQQVTLRCSPKSGHDTVSWYQQALGQGPQFIFQYYEEEERQRGNFPDRFSGHQFPNYSSELNVNALLLGDSALYLCASSSFDRTGDEQFFGPGTRLTVL.

This clonotype was seen a handful of times. The chain uses TRBV21-1 and TRBJ2-7; TRBD1, the table's D call, lacks a check against the DNA. TRBV21-1 is flagged as a pseudogene. This CDR3 has 14 residues. The CDR3 region has the DNA TGTGCCAGCAGCAATCGGACAGGTGCCTACGAGCAGTACTTC. As protein: CASSNRTGAYEQYF.

The CDR3 nucleotides read TGTGCCAGTAGGTCCGTGGAGGGCTCCTACAATGAGCAGTTCTTC. It codes for CASRSVEGSYNEQFF. The chain is built from TRBV19 and TRBJ2-1; D may be TRBD2 (6 bases). Germline V gene lookup returns CDR1 LNHDA and CDR2 SQIVND (reference sequence). This CDR3 comprises 15 residues. Trimming took 6 bases from V and 0 from J, leaving 12 bases between them.

V is TRBV6-5 and J is TRBJ1-1; TRBD1 is a possible D gene (6 bases). Trimming removed 6 bases from V and 11 bases from J, with 16 bases in between. CDR3 length: 12 amino acids. Germline loops: CDR1 MNHEY, CDR2 SVGAGI. Here the CDR3 reads CASSRPQGWAFF. For the CDR3, the DNA is TGTGCCAGCAGCCGACCCCAGGGGTGGGCTTTCTTT.

This clonotype was counted only a few times. The V call is TRBV3-1, the J call TRBJ2-3; no firm D call. CDR1 and CDR2 (germline): LGHDT, YNNKEL (reference sequence). Trimming pared 3 bases from V and 4 bases from J, leaving 8 bases between. This CDR3 has 13 residues. The CDR3 DNA reads as TGTGCCAGCAGCCAGGCGGTTTCAGATACGCAGTATTTT. Its protein is CASSQAVSDTQYF.

This clonotype was seen many times. The chain couples TRBV5-1 to TRBJ2-3; unclear D gene. The CDR3 covers 15 residues. Trimming cost V 3 bases and J 5 bases, with 16 bases left between them. Germline V lookup: CDR1 SGHRS, CDR2 YFSETQ. CDR3 region: CASSSDGYTEDTQYF. The CDR3 nucleotides are TGCGCCAGCAGCTCAGACGGATACACGGAAGATACGCAGTATTTT.

The table lists this clonotype with many counts. The rearrangement links TRBV28 to TRBJ1-2; D is uncertain. Trimming removed 3 bases at V and 7 bases at J, with 12 bases between. Germline-derived CDR1 and CDR2 are MDHEN and SYDVKM. The CDR3 extends over 13 amino acids. CDR3 in amino acids: CASSFIHFSGYTF. The DNA of the CDR3 is TGTGCCAGCAGTTTCATCCATTTTTCTGGCTACACCTTC.